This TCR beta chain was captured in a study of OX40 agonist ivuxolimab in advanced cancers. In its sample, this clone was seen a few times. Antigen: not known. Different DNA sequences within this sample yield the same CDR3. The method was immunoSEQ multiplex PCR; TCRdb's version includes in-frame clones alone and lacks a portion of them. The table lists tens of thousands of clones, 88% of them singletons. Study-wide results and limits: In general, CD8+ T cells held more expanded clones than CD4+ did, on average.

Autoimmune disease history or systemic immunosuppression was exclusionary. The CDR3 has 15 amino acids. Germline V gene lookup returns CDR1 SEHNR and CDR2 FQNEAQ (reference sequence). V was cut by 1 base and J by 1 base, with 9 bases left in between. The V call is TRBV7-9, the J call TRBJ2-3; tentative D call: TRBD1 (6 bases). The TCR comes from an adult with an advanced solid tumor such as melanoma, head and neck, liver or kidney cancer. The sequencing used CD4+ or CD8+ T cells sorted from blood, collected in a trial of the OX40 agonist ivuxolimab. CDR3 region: CASSLGAGGTDTQYF. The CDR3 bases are TGTGCCAGCAGCTTAGGTGCAGGGGGCACAGATACGCAGTATTTT.